This TCR beta chain was identified during a study of CD8+CD57+ T cells in acquired aplastic anemia. General study points: Patient and control CD8+ Simpson's diversity was not significantly different.

Genomic DNA acted as the template from which TCR beta VDJ combination and CDR3 sequence profiling were carried out. TCRdb recomputed calls from the reads with MiXCR, one row per CDR3 protein. The table includes about 220,000 distinct CDR3 sequences, around half detected once. The CDR3 sequence is 12 residues long. V was trimmed by 10 bases and J by 5 bases, leaving 8 bases between them. Germline V gives CDR1 KGHDR, CDR2 SFDVKD. CD8+CD57+ cell expansion, shown by flow cytometry, had occurred in the patients selected for sequencing. This clonotype was seen only once. Its antigen remains unknown. This receptor was taken from a human donor with aplastic anemia. V gene TRBV24-1 combines with J gene TRBJ2-6; D possibly corresponds to TRBD1 (6 bases). Sequencing input: sorted CD4+, CD8+, or CD8+CD57+ T cells (not recorded which) from PBMCs. CDR3 region: CATGTRANVLTF. CDR3 DNA: TGTGCCACTGGGACAAGGGCCAACGTCCTGACTTTC.